This TCR beta chain derives from a study of patients and donors after allogeneic stem cell transplantation. The CDR3 runs 14 residues. The germline V gene encodes CDR1 SGDLS and CDR2 YYNGEE. J gave up 7 bases and V 0 bases, and 6 bases lay outside the gene matches. TCRdb analysed the RT-PCR reads with MiXCR anew, one entry per CDR3 protein. The top ten hold roughly 6.4% of the sample, which has some 960,000 distinct CDR3 sequences, around 17% seen once. This clonotype was detected only a few times. This TCR derives from a human donor who was either an allogeneic HSCT recipient or a stem cell or donor lymphocyte infusion donor (not recorded which). It is not recorded whose cells these are; they may come from a transplant donor. The chain combines TRBV9 with TRBJ1-1; 7 bases fit TRBD1. Source material: blood, either unsorted or a sorted T cell fraction (not recorded which). In DNA form, the CDR3 reads TGTGCCAGCAGCGTAGTTGGTCAGGGGGATGAAGCTTTCTTT. The encoded protein is CASSVVGQGDEAFF.